A single sample is the source of the 5 T cell receptor beta chains below, sequenced in a study of T-cell reconstitution after alpha-beta-depleted transplantation in children. A library of TCRbeta sequences, prepared with unique molecular identifiers, was generated. TCRdb analysed the PCR reads with MiXCR anew, one entry per CDR3 protein. This sample has about 400,000 distinct CDR3 sequences, with 10% to 15% found just once. The sample here was PBMCs, taken from the stem cell graft. These TCRs come from a human donor who donated a stem cell graft to a child with Fanconi anemia.

This clonotype was found many times. DNA for the CDR3: TGTGCCAGCAGTGTTACTCATTCTTACGAGCAGTACGTC. This gives the protein CASSVTHSYEQYV. V is TRBV2 and J is TRBJ2-7; unclear D gene. The CDR3 loop spans 13 amino acids. V lost 4 bases and J lost 4, with 11 bases in between. CDR1 is SNHLY, CDR2 FYNNEI, per germline.

The chain uses TRBV5-1 and TRBJ1-1, with D hard to call. The CDR3 has 14 residues. Trimming took 4 bases from V and 1 from J, leaving 11 bases between them. Looked up from germline, CDR1 is SGHRS and CDR2 is YFSETQ. The CDR3 DNA sequence: TGCGCCAGCAGCATCCGGCCAGAGAACACTGAAGCTTTCTTT. This gives the protein CASSIRPENTEAFF.

V and J are TRBV7-9 and TRBJ1-2, with TRBD1 matching over 12 bases. CDR1 is SEHNR, CDR2 FQNEAQ, per germline (reference sequence). This CDR3 comprises 14 residues. Trimming took 6 bases from V and 2 from J; bases not matched to a gene: 1. The CDR3 DNA sequence: TGTGCCAGCAGGGGGACAGGGGGCAACTATGGCTACACCTTC. This gives the protein CASRGTGGNYGYTF.

The chain uses TRBV3-1 and TRBJ2-3; the D is unclear. Trimming stripped 0 bases from V and 3 bases from J, with 7 bases between. Per germline, CDR1 LGHDT and CDR2 YNNKEL (reference sequence). CDR3 length: 14 amino acids. CDR3 in DNA: TGTGCCAGCAGCCAAGATCAAGGGACAGATACGCAGTATTTT. Translation gives CASSQDQGTDTQYF.

CDR3 DNA sequence: TGTGCCAGCAGCGTAGAGGGGACAGGGAGGTACGAGCAGTACTTC. This gives the protein CASSVEGTGRYEQYF. The V gene is TRBV9, the J gene TRBJ2-7, with 9 bases lining up with TRBD1. Trimming took 0 bases from V and 4 from J; bases not matched to a gene: 5. Germline V CDR1 and CDR2: SGDLS, YYNGEE. CDR3 length equals 15 residues.